Below, 22 T cell receptor beta chains from the same sample are listed, as sequenced in a study of CD8+CD57+ T cells in acquired aplastic anemia. The sequenced patients had an expansion of CD8+CD57+ cells seen by flow cytometry. According to the study, genomic DNA was the template for TCR beta VDJ and CDR3 profiling. TCRdb recomputed calls from the reads with MiXCR, one row per CDR3 protein. The top ten clones hold around 0.82% of a sample with about 470,000 distinct CDR3 sequences, about a third of them seen once. Sequences were obtained from sorted CD4+, CD8+, or CD8+CD57+ T cells (not recorded which) from PBMCs. These receptors were collected from a human donor with aplastic anemia.

V usage is TRBV2 and J usage is TRBJ1-1; 9 nucleotides align to TRBD1. The ends lost 6 bases at V and 5 bases at J; junction bases unmatched: 10. Germline V gene sequence: CDR1 SNHLY, CDR2 FYNNEI. The CDR3 consists of 15 residues. In DNA, the CDR3 is TGTGCCAGCAGGACGGGACAGGGTGAGTGGACTGAAGCTTTCTTT. Its translation is CASRTGQGEWTEAFF.

The chain has TRBV12-3 or TRBV12-4 and TRBJ1-1; 10 nucleotides agree with TRBD1. The junction had 7 bases not matched to a gene; V was cut back by 5 bases and J by 7 bases. CDR3 length equals 14 residues. Here the CDR3 DNA reads TGTGCCAGCAGTACACGGACAGGGGGAAATGAAGCTTTCTTT. Amino acids: CASSTRTGGNEAFF.

This clonotype was seen at least ten times. V usage is TRBV15 and J usage is TRBJ2-6; D is uncertain. Looked up from germline, CDR1 is LNHNV and CDR2 is YYDKDF (reference sequence). The CDR3 totals 17 residues. V lost 0 bases and J 0 bases, leaving 9 bases between the germline ends. The CDR3 DNA is TGTGCCACCAGCAGAGATCGGAAAGCCTCTGGGGCCAACGTCCTGACTTTC. This codes for CATSRDRKASGANVLTF.

This clonotype was picked up a small number of times. The CDR3: CASTLALDSTYGYTF. The CDR3 DNA sequence: TGTGCCAGCACCCTCGCCCTGGACAGCACCTATGGCTACACCTTC. The chain couples TRBV25-1 to TRBJ1-2, with D tentatively TRBD1 (6 bases). The CDR3 consists of 15 residues. Between the trimmed V and J ends, which lost 7 bases and 4 bases, there was a span of 19 bases. CDR1 and CDR2 (germline): MGHDK, SYGVNS.

The chain combines TRBV25-1 with TRBJ1-2; perhaps TRBD1 as D (6 bases). In germline, CDR1 is MGHDK, CDR2 SYGVNS. The CDR3 covers 13 residues. V lost 8 bases and J 8 bases, leaving 18 bases between the germline ends. CDR3 sequence reads: CASRTQGSQGYTF. The CDR3 DNA is TGTGCCAGCCGAACGCAGGGGAGTCAAGGCTACACCTTC.

The table lists this clonotype with a few counts. The gene calls are TRBV30 and TRBJ1-5; 7 bases map to TRBD1. Germline trimming cut 0 bases from V and 5 bases from J; bases unmatched to any gene: 7. The germline V gene encodes CDR1 GTSNPN and CDR2 SVGIG (reference sequence). CDR3 size: 15 residues. CDR3 bases: TGTGCCTGGAGTGTGAACAGGGGTTCCCATCAGCCCCAGCATTTT. Residues: CAWSVNRGSHQPQHF. Together with reference TRBV30 and TRBJ1-5, the CDR3 gives the full variable domain: SQTIHQWPATLVQPVGSPLSLECTVEGTSNPNLYWYRQAAGRGLQLLFYSVGIGQISSEVPQNLSASRPQDRQFILSSKKLLLSDSGFYLCAWSVNRGSHQPQHFGDGTRLSIL.

This clonotype occurred many times. The chain is built from TRBV7-2 and TRBJ2-7; D is undetermined. The CDR3 runs to 13 residues. V lost 9 bases and J 1 base, leaving 13 bases between the germline ends. Per the germline V gene, CDR1 is SGHTA and CDR2 is FQGNSA. The CDR3 nucleotides are TGTGCCAGTCGGTCCGGGTCTTCCTACGAGCAGTACTTC. It yields the protein CASRSGSSYEQYF.

This clonotype was counted a few times. The chain joins TRBV20-1 to TRBJ2-3, with D perhaps being TRBD1 or TRBD2 (5 bases each). With 3 bases removed from V and 0 bases from J, the gap between germline ends came to 10 bases. This CDR3 contains 14 residues. Per germline, CDR1 DFQATT and CDR2 SNEGSKA (reference sequence). The CDR3 region is CSASPGLSTDTQYF. The CDR3 DNA follows: TGCAGTGCTAGTCCGGGGCTAAGCACAGATACGCAGTATTTT.

The rearrangement uses TRBV9 and TRBJ2-2; D perhaps matches TRBD1 (5 bases). This CDR3 has 14 residues. V was pared by 0 bases and J by 5 bases, with 8 bases between. Germline loops: CDR1 SGDLS, CDR2 YYNGEE. The CDR3 DNA sequence: TGTGCCAGCAGCGTAGATCAGGGAACCGGGGAGCTGTTTTTT. Translated: CASSVDQGTGELFF.

In its sample, this clonotype was seen many times. This chain joins TRBV5-6 and TRBJ2-7; TRBD1 matches at 7 bases. From germline, CDR1 is SGHDT and CDR2 YYEEEE. This CDR3 has 15 amino acids. The V and J ends lost 4 bases and 0 bases, in that order; junction bases with no gene match: 7. The CDR3 sequence: CASSVGQTLSYEQYF. Written as DNA, the CDR3 is TGTGCCAGCAGCGTGGGACAGACCCTCTCCTACGAGCAGTACTTC.

This clonotype was counted ten times or more. This chain joins TRBV9 and TRBJ2-5, with D tentatively TRBD2 (6 bases). V was shortened by 3 bases and J by 2 bases, with 11 bases between the two germline ends. This CDR3 contains 14 residues. In germline, CDR1 is SGDLS, CDR2 YYNGEE. The CDR3 bases are TGTGCCAGCAGCGGTTCGGGGAGGCAAGAGACCCAGTACTTC. It translates to CASSGSGRQETQYF.

The chain is built from TRBV15 and TRBJ2-2; D gene uncertain. V was clipped by 1 base and J by 1 base, with 7 bases between them. This CDR3 comprises 15 residues. Germline V CDR1 and CDR2: LNHNV, YYDKDF (reference sequence). CDR3 loop: CATSRAWLNTGELFF. In DNA, the CDR3 is TGTGCCACCAGCAGAGCGTGGTTGAACACCGGGGAGCTGTTTTTT.

This clonotype was observed at least ten times. The rearrangement links TRBV5-1 to TRBJ1-6; D unclear. Germline CDR1 reads SGHRS; CDR2 reads YFSETQ. V was clipped by 0 bases and J by 8 bases, with 9 bases between them. The CDR3 spans 14 residues. Here the CDR3 DNA reads TGCGCCAGCAGCTTGGGGAGTAGGGATTCACCCCTCCACTTT. Its translation: CASSLGSRDSPLHF.

This clonotype was counted ten times or more. The chain recombines TRBV2 with TRBJ1-6; D remains ambiguous. From germline, CDR1 is SNHLY and CDR2 FYNNEI. CDR3 size: 12 residues. Trimming shortened V by 4 bases and J by 7 bases, and 5 bases separated the two germline ends. The CDR3, as DNA: TGTGCCAGCAGTGGGGAGAATTCACCCCTCCACTTT. Its translation is CASSGENSPLHF.

The chain joins TRBV25-1 to TRBJ2-3; D perhaps matches TRBD2 (5 bases). The CDR3 extends over 15 amino acids. The germline V gene encodes CDR1 MGHDK and CDR2 SYGVNS. V shed 6 bases and J shed 6 bases, with 19 bases lying between them. CDR3 sequence: CASSIAWELGDTQYF. CDR3 bases: TGTGCCAGCAGCATAGCCTGGGAGCTCGGGGATACGCAGTATTTT.

The chain couples TRBV25-1 to TRBJ1-1, with TRBD1 matching over 9 bases. Germline CDR1 reads MGHDK; CDR2 reads SYGVNS. This CDR3 is built from 14 residues. After removal of 5 bases from V and 4 bases from J, the junction contained 5 bases not matched to a gene. The CDR3 DNA reads as TGTGCCAGCAGTCCGGGGACAGGGAGCACTGAAGCTTTCTTT. It encodes CASSPGTGSTEAFF.

This clonotype was found many times. The chain has TRBV24-1 and TRBJ2-3, with no clear D. The CDR3 sequence is 16 residues long. V dropped 2 bases and J dropped 0 bases, with 11 bases sitting between them. CDR1 KGHDR and CDR2 SFDVKD come from the germline V gene. The CDR3 sequence is CATSDSRPDSTDTQYF. The CDR3 nucleotides read TGTGCCACCAGTGATTCGAGACCGGACAGCACAGATACGCAGTATTTT.

The genes are TRBV29-1 and TRBJ1-4; tentatively, D is TRBD1 (5 bases). This CDR3 contains 12 residues. The germline CDR1 and CDR2 sequences are SQVTM and ANQGSEA. V was pared by 4 bases and J by 5 bases, with 8 bases between. As DNA, the CDR3 is TGCAGCGTTGCGCAGGGAAATGAAAAACTGTTTTTT. Translated, it gives CSVAQGNEKLFF.

This clonotype was picked up one time. The rearrangement uses TRBV12-3 or TRBV12-4 and TRBJ2-5; 11 nucleotides line up with TRBD2. The CDR3 loop spans 15 amino acids. The J segment lost 7 bases and the V segment lost 3 bases, leaving 7 bases of the junction unmatched. The CDR3: CASSLLAGGLGTQYF. Written as DNA, the CDR3 is TGTGCCAGCAGTTTGCTAGCGGGGGGATTAGGGACCCAGTACTTC.

This rearrangement joins TRBV2 to TRBJ1-6, with TRBD1 matching over 9 bases. The germline V gene has CDR1 SNHLY and CDR2 FYNNEI. The CDR3 totals 13 residues. The CDR3 spells CARGDREASPLHF. DNA for the CDR3: TGTGCTAGGGGGGACAGGGAGGCTTCACCCCTCCACTTT. The full variable domain, its missing parts supplied by reference TRBV2 and TRBJ1-6, is EPEVTQTPSHQVTQMGQEVILRCVPISNHLYFYWYRQILGQKVEFLVSFYNNEISEKSEIFDDQFSVERPDGSNFTLKIRSTKLEDSAMYFCARGDREASPLHFGNGTRLTVT.

This clonotype was picked up many times. The rearrangement links TRBV5-1 to TRBJ1-5; D gene ambiguous. Germline CDR1 SGHRS, CDR2 YFSETQ. This CDR3 is 14 amino acids long. With 2 bases removed from V and 4 bases from J, the gap between germline ends came to 10 bases. The CDR3 DNA sequence: TGCGCCAGCAGCTTTTCTGGCGGAAATCAGCCCCAGCATTTT. This encodes CASSFSGGNQPQHF.

The rearrangement uses TRBV19 and TRBJ1-2; D may be TRBD1 (6 bases). Trimming removed 10 bases at V and 3 bases at J, with 18 bases between. The CDR3 extends over 14 amino acids. Germline CDR1 reads LNHDA; CDR2 reads SQIVND (reference sequence). The CDR3 DNA reads as TGTGCCACTACTCAACAGGGAGGCTACTATGGCTACACCTTC. It is translated as CATTQQGGYYGYTF.